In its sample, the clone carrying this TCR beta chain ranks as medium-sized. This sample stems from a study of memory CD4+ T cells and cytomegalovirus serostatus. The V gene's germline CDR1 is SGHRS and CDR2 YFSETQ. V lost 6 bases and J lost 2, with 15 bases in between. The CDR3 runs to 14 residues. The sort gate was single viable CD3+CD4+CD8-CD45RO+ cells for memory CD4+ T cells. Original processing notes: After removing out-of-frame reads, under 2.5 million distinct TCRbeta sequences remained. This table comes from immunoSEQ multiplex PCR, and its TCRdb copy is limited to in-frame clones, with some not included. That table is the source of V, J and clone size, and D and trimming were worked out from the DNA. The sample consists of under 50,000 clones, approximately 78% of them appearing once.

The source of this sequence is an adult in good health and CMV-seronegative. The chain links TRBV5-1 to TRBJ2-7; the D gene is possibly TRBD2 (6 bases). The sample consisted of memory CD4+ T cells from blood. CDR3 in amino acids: CASTPGRMAYEQYF. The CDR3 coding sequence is TGCGCCAGCACTCCTGGGAGGATGGCCTACGAGCAGTACTTC.